This T cell receptor (beta chain) was identified in a study of CD8 T cells in ankylosing spondylitis. Whole-study findings and limits: In ankylosing spondylitis patients, matched synovial fluid reportedly showed significant enrichment of disease-linked clones. Blood of patients with ankylosing spondylitis appeared to be characterized by a TCR beta motif of roughly eight highly homologous variants.

In making TCR beta libraries, quantitative 5'-RACE with molecular barcodes was used. From the 5' RACE reads, TCRdb called clonotypes with MiXCR, one entry per CDR3 protein. The top ten clones hold under 1.2% of a sample with some 450,000 distinct CDR3 sequences, roughly 18% of them seen once. Germline V gene data show CDR1 as MNHNS and CDR2 as SASEGT. Trimming at V came to 6 bases and at J to 5 bases, leaving 7 bases not matched to a gene. The CDR3 contains 14 residues. As concerns this clonotype: Its antigen is still unknown.

V and J are TRBV6-1 and TRBJ1-5; 7 bases fit TRBD1. The TCR originated in a male donor with ankylosing spondylitis. The specimen sequenced was blood, either unsorted or a sorted T cell fraction (not recorded which). The CDR3 loop is CASSKTGQDQPQHF. DNA of the CDR3: TGTGCCAGCAGCAAGACAGGGCAGGATCAGCCCCAGCATTTT.